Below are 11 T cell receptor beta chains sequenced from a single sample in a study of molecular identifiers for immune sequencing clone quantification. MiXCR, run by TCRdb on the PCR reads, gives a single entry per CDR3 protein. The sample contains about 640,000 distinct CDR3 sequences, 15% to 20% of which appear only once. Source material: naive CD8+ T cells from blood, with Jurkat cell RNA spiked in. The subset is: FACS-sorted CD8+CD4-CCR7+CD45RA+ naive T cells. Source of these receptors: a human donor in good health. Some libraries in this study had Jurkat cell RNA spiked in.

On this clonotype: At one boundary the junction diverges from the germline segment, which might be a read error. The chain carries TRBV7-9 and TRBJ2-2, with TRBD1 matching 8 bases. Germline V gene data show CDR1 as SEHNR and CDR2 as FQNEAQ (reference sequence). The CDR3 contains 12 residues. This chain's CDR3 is CASNQGAGELLF. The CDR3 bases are TGTGCCAGTAACCAGGGGGCCGGGGAGCTGCTTTTT.

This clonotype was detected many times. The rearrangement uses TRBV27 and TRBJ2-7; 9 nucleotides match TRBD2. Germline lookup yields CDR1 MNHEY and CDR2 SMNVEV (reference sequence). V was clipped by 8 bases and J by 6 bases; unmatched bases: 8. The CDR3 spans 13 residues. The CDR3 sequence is CASGSSGSGEQYF. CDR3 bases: TGTGCCAGCGGGAGTAGCGGGAGCGGCGAGCAGTACTTC.

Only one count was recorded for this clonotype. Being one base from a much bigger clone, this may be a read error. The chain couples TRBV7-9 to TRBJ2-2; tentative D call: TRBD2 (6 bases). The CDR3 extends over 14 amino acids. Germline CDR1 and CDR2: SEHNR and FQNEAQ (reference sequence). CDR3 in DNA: TGTGCCAGCAGCTTAGGGGACCCCGGCGGGAAGCTGTTTTTT. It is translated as CASSLGDPGGKLFF.

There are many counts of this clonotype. DNA of the CDR3: TGTGCCAGCAGACGCACAGGGGGAAGCACTGAAGCTTTCTTT. This codes for CASRRTGGSTEAFF. This chain connects TRBV6-2 or TRBV6-3 to TRBJ1-1, with TRBD1 matching over 8 bases. From germline, CDR1 is MNHEY and CDR2 SVGEGT. V shed 6 bases, J shed 4 bases, and the junction held 7 bases outside the gene matches. The CDR3 runs to 14 residues.

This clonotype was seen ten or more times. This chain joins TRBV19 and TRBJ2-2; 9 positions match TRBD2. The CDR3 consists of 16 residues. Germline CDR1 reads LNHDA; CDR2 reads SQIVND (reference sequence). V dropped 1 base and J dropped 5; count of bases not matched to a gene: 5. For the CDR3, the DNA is TGTGCCAGTAGTATAGGGATGGGACTAGCAACCGGGGAGCTGTTTTTT. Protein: CASSIGMGLATGELFF.

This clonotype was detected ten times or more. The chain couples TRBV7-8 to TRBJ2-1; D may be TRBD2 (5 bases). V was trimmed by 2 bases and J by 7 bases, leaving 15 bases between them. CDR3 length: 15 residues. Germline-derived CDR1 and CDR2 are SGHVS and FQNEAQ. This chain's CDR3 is CASSLTGILGNEQFF. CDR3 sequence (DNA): TGTGCCAGCAGCTTAACCGGGATCCTGGGGAATGAGCAGTTCTTC.

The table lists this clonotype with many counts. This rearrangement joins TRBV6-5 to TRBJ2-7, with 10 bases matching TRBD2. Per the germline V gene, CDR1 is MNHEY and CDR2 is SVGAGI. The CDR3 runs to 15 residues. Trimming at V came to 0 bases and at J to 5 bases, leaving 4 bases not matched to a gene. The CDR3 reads CASSYSGTSVHEQYF. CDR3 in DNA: TGTGCCAGCAGTTACTCCGGGACTAGCGTCCACGAGCAGTACTTC.

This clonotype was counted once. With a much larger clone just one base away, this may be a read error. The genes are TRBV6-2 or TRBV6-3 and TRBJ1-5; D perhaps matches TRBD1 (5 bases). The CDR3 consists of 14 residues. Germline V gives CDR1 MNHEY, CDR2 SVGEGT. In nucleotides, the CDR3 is TGTGCCGGCAGTCCACGGGGGGGGGGACAGCCCCAGCATTTT. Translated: CAGSPRGGGQPQHF.

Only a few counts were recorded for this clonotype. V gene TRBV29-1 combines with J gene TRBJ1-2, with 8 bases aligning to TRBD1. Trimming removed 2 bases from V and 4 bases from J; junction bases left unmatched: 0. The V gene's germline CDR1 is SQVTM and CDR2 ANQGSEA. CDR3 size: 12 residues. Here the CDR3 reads CSVEQGAYGYTF. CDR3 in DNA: TGCAGCGTTGAACAGGGGGCCTATGGCTACACCTTC.

CDR3 DNA sequence: TGTGCCAGCAGAGTCAGGGGGCCAGGGAACACCATATATTTT. Its protein is CASRVRGPGNTIYF. The rearrangement links TRBV2 to TRBJ1-3, with 8 bases matching TRBD1. With 6 bases clipped from V and 7 bases from J, the junction kept 8 bases outside the gene matches. Per the germline V gene, CDR1 is SNHLY and CDR2 is FYNNEI. The CDR3 runs to 14 residues.

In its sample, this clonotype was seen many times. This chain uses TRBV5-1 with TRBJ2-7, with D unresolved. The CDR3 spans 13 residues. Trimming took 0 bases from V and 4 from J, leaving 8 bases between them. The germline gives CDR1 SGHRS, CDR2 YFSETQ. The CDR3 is CASSLEDGYEQYF. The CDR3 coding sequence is TGCGCCAGCAGCTTGGAGGACGGGTACGAGCAGTACTTC.